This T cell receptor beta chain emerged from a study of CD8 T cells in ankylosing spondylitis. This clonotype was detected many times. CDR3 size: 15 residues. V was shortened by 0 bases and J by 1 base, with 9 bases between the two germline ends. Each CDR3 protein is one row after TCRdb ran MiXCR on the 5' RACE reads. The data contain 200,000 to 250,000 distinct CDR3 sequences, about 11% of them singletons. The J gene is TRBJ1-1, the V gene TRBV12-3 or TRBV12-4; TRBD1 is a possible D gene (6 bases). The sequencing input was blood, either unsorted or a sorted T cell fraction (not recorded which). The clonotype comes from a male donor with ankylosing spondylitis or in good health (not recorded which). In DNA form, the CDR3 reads TGTGCCAGCAGTTTAGCGCGGGGGGCGAACACTGAAGCTTTCTTT. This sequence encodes CASSLARGANTEAFF.